This T cell receptor (beta chain) was sequenced in a study of beta chain features in type 1 diabetes. Only one heparinised blood draw was taken per donor, and its volume averaged around 110 mL. Purities over 98% were achieved in all sorted populations. Sequenced material consisted of expressed TCRB transcripts (all of the isolated RNA was reverse transcribed). Method: immunoSEQ multiplex PCR; TCRdb's copy keeps in-frame clones and lacks some. The sample contains approximately 150,000 clones, 50% to 70% of which appear only once. General study points: Researchers report that Type 1 diabetes patients had moderately but significantly shorter TCRB CDR3s across all four CD4+ subsets. For patients, the naive, central memory and Treg TCRB repertoires appeared more alike than for healthy donors. Fewer insertions but more deletions were seen at VDJ junctions in type 1 diabetes patients.

The germline V gene encodes CDR1 PRHDT and CDR2 FYEKMQ (reference sequence). Trimming removed 3 bases from V and 3 bases from J, with 12 bases in between. This CDR3 has 14 residues. In regard to this clone: The target antigen is unknown.

J is TRBJ2-7 and V is TRBV13, with D possibly TRBD2 on 6 matching bases. The source material was naive CD4+ T cells from blood. The TCR sequence derives from a man younger than 45 with type 1 diabetes. The CDR3 DNA reads as TGTGCCAGCAGCTTGGGCGGGGAGATCTACGAGCAGTACTTC. This encodes CASSLGGEIYEQYF.